This TCR beta chain stems from a study of T cell repertoires in cytomegalovirus infection. Germline lookup yields CDR1 SGHTA and CDR2 FQGNSA. The ends were cut back, 0 bases at V and 5 bases at J, with 7 bases in the middle. This CDR3 comprises 13 residues. With respect to this clonotype: Its antigen is undetermined.

TCRdb reprocessed the reads with MiXCR, giving one entry per CDR3 protein. The data hold tens of thousands of distinct CDR3 sequences, with roughly 44% observed a single time. This sequence joins TRBV7-2 and TRBJ1-1; D ambiguous. The specimen was CD8+ T cells from cultured PBMCs, collected from culture after CMV antigen stimulation. The TCR originated in a human donor in good health (CMV status not recorded). Some clones in this sample may be carry-over from other donors' samples. The CDR3 protein is CASSLASGTEAFF. For the CDR3, the DNA is TGTGCCAGCAGCTTAGCGTCTGGGACTGAAGCTTTCTTT.